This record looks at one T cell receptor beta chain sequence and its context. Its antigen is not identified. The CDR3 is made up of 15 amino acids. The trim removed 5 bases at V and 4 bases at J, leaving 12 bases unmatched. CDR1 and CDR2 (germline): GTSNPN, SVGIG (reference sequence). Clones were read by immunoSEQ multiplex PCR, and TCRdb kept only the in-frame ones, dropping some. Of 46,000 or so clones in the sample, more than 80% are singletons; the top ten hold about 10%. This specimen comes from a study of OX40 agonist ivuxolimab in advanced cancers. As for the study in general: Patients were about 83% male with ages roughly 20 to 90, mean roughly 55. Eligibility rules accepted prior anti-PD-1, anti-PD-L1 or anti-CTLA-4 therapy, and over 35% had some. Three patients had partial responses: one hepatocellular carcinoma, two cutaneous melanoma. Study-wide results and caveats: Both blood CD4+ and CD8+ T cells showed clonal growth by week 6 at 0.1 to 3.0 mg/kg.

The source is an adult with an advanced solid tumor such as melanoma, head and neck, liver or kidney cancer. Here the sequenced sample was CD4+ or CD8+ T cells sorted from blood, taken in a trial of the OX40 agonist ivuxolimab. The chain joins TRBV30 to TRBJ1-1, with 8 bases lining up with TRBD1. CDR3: CAWGQGEGGFTEAFF. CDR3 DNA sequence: TGTGCCTGGGGACAGGGTGAGGGTGGTTTCACTGAAGCTTTCTTT.